This T cell receptor (beta chain) was documented in a study of T cell changes during pregnancy in multiple sclerosis. The V gene lost 5 bases and the J gene lost 8 bases, with 16 bases spanning the gap. The germline V gene has CDR1 SGHDT and CDR2 YYEEEE. The CDR3 extends over 14 amino acids. This table comes from immunoSEQ multiplex PCR, and its TCRdb copy is limited to in-frame clones, with some not included. This sample has about 51,000 clones, with roughly 93% found just once. This clonotype was sampled from a female donor with multiple sclerosis, enrolled in a pregnancy study. The sample in question was peripheral blood, obtained in the second trimester of pregnancy. V gene TRBV5-6 combines with J gene TRBJ1-4; D gene ambiguous. The CDR3 region has the DNA TGTGCCAGCAGGAGGCGGGGAACCCACGAAAAACTGTTTTTT. It yields the protein CASRRRGTHEKLFF.